This T cell receptor beta chain was retrieved from a study of shared clonotypes between healthy human individuals. The repertoire was sequenced with immunoSEQ multiplex PCR; TCRdb's copy has only in-frame clones and lacks some. The data show about 2.4 million clones, 85% to 95% seen once. Germline CDR1 reads GTSNPN; CDR2 reads SVGIG (reference sequence). The CDR3 consists of 11 residues. V was trimmed by 0 bases and J by 6 bases, leaving 2 bases between them. The J gene is TRBJ1-4, the V gene TRBV30, with D unclear. The origin of this receptor is a man aged 18 to 30 in good health. Sequencing was done on a sample of naive CD4+ T cells sorted from blood. Subset here: CD45RA+ positively selected. CDR3 bases: TGTGCCTGGAGTGTAGATGAAAAACTGTTTTTT. It is translated as CAWSVDEKLFF.